This passage covers 21 T cell receptor beta chains from one sample sequenced in a study of control samples from healthy donors and cancer patients. Measured with immunoSEQ multiplex PCR; TCRdb has only the in-frame clones, and not every one. The sample has 90,000 to 150,000 clones, 88% seen once. The sample was blood. Every receptor here comes from a man aged 35 to 55 in good health.

The rearrangement joins TRBV7-9 to TRBJ1-2, with TRBD1 as a possible D gene (5 bases). CDR1 and CDR2 from the germline V gene are SEHNR and FQNEAQ (reference sequence). The CDR3 length is 14 residues. The V and J ends lost 3 bases and 6 bases respectively, with 14 bases between them. This CDR3 reads CASSFIGHPHGYTF. CDR3 nucleotide sequence: TGTGCCAGCAGCTTTATAGGACATCCCCATGGCTACACCTTC.

The CDR3 DNA is TGTGCCATCAGTCGAGGACAGGGGGCGAATGAGCAGTTCTTC. Amino acids: CAISRGQGANEQFF. The genes are TRBV10-3 and TRBJ2-1; 11 nucleotides agree with TRBD1. Germline V gives CDR1 ENHRY, CDR2 SYGVKD. The CDR3 totals 14 residues. Unmatched junction bases numbered 4, after V lost 5 bases and J lost 7 bases.

V and J are TRBV2 and TRBJ2-1; D uncertain. V lost 4 bases to trimming and J lost 10 bases, with 5 bases between them. CDR1 SNHLY and CDR2 FYNNEI come from the germline V gene. The CDR3 runs to 10 residues. CDR3 in DNA: TGTGCCAGCAGTGTCGCCGAGCAGTTCTTC. Its protein product is CASSVAEQFF.

V gene TRBV11-3 combines with J gene TRBJ1-6, with D uncertain. This CDR3 contains 15 residues. Germline V gene sequence: CDR1 SGHNT, CDR2 YENEEA. The ends were cut back, 0 bases at V and 0 bases at J, with 3 bases in the middle. The CDR3 nucleotides are TGTGCCAGCAGCTTAGATAACTCCTATAATTCACCCCTCCACTTT. Its translation: CASSLDNSYNSPLHF.

CDR3 nucleotide sequence: TGTGCCAGCAGCTTCGGGGAGACCCAGTACTTC. The encoded protein is CASSFGETQYF. The J gene is TRBJ2-5, the V gene TRBV7-9; D is unresolved. This CDR3 spans 11 amino acids. V shed 3 bases and J shed 5 bases, with 4 bases lying between them. CDR1 and CDR2 (germline): SEHNR, FQNEAQ (reference sequence).

The chain employs TRBV6-5 and TRBJ1-6, with D perhaps matching TRBD1 (5 bases). Germline CDR1 is MNHEY and CDR2 is SVGAGI. This CDR3 is built from 14 residues. V was trimmed by 4 bases and J by 6 bases, leaving 10 bases between them. CDR3: CASSSSGTNSPLHF. CDR3 nucleotides: TGTGCCAGCAGTTCCTCGGGGACTAATTCACCCCTCCACTTT.

This clone came up a few times. The rearrangement joins TRBV5-1 to TRBJ2-3; 7 positions agree with TRBD2. The CDR3 contains 15 residues. CDR1 is SGHRS and CDR2 is YFSETQ in the germline V gene. J was trimmed by 5 bases and V by 4 bases; bases with no gene match: 10. The CDR3 DNA is TGCGCCAGCAGCCGCTTGGCGGGGGTTGGAGATACGCAGTATTTT. It is translated as CASSRLAGVGDTQYF.

The chain joins TRBV5-1 to TRBJ1-2; D is possibly TRBD1 (6 bases). The V gene's germline CDR1 is SGHRS and CDR2 YFSETQ. The CDR3 has 17 amino acids. Trimming cost V 2 bases and J 4 bases, with 21 bases left between them. The CDR3 coding sequence is TGCGCCAGCAGCTTTGGGTCAATGGGGGCGCACGTCTATGGCTACACCTTC. It codes for CASSFGSMGAHVYGYTF. The variable domain in full, completed from reference TRBV5-1 and TRBJ1-2, reads KAGVTQTPRYLIKTRGQQVTLSCSPISGHRSVSWYQQTPGQGLQFLFEYFSETQRNKGNFPGRFSGRQFSNSRSEMNVSTLELGDSALYLCASSFGSMGAHVYGYTFGSGTRLTVV.

The rearrangement joins TRBV25-1 to TRBJ1-4, with a tentative D call TRBD1 (5 bases). CDR3 length equals 13 residues. V shed 3 bases and J shed 7 bases, with 9 bases lying between them. Germline V gene sequence: CDR1 MGHDK, CDR2 SYGVNS. As DNA, the CDR3 is TGTGCCAGCAGTGACAGGGAGAGTGAAAAACTGTTTTTT. This translates into CASSDRESEKLFF.

This chain joins TRBV5-1 and TRBJ2-3, with D tentatively TRBD2 (6 bases). Trimming shortened V by 2 bases and J by 2 bases, and 15 bases separated the two germline ends. The germline V gene encodes CDR1 SGHRS and CDR2 YFSETQ. The CDR3 length is 16 residues. CDR3 DNA: TGCGCCAGCAGCTTAGGGGACTCATTCCTCACAGATACGCAGTATTTT. Translated: CASSLGDSFLTDTQYF.

The V and J genes are TRBV18 and TRBJ1-1; 9 bases align to TRBD1. The V gene end was trimmed by 3 bases and the J gene end by 0 bases; junction bases not matched to a gene: 5. The CDR3 is 16 amino acids. The germline CDR1 and CDR2 sequences are KGHSH and LQKENI. CDR3: CASSPSTGGMNTEAFF. CDR3 sequence (DNA): TGTGCCAGCTCACCTAGCACAGGGGGCATGAACACTGAAGCTTTCTTT.

J is TRBJ2-2 and V is TRBV7-3; TRBD1 matches at 7 bases. Trimming took 5 bases from V and 4 from J; bases not matched to a gene: 7. Germline assignment: CDR1 SGHTA and CDR2 FQGTGA. This CDR3 contains 15 residues. CDR3 bases: TGTGCCAGCAGCCTCCTGGGACAGAGCACCGGGGAGCTGTTTTTT. It is translated as CASSLLGQSTGELFF.

Details on this clone: Additional DNA sequences in this sample encode the identical CDR3. The CDR3, as DNA: TGTGCCTGGAGTGTGCGGCCCAATCAGCCCCAGCATTTT. Protein product: CAWSVRPNQPQHF. The V gene is TRBV30, the J gene TRBJ1-5; D is unclear. The CDR3 consists of 13 residues. CDR1 is GTSNPN, CDR2 SVGIG, per germline (reference sequence). The V end was cut by 0 bases, the J end by 3 bases, with 6 bases between.

The gene calls are TRBV5-2 and TRBJ1-2. TRBV5-2 is designated a pseudogene. The CDR3 totals 16 residues. The CDR3, as DNA: TGTGCCAGCAAAGAGTCTCGAGAGTACGAAAGACCTGGCTACACCTTC. It is translated as CASKESREYERPGYTF.

A remark on this clone: Within the sample, other DNA sequences also encode this same CDR3. The rearrangement joins TRBV6-4 to TRBJ2-3, with 10 positions matching TRBD2. V was pared by 2 bases and J by 2 bases, with 1 base of the junction left unmatched. Germline loops: CDR1 MRHNA, CDR2 SNTAGT. The CDR3 covers 15 residues. As DNA, the CDR3 is TGTGCCAGCAGTGACAGCGGGGGGGCCACAGATACGCAGTATTTT. This gives the protein CASSDSGGATDTQYF.

The chain employs TRBV5-1 and TRBJ2-7; 10 bases match TRBD1. The CDR3 spans 14 residues. Germline CDR1 reads SGHRS; CDR2 reads YFSETQ. The J segment lost 4 bases and the V segment lost 4 bases, leaving 5 bases of the junction unmatched. The CDR3 here is CASSPGTGVYEQYF. CDR3 bases: TGCGCCAGCAGCCCCGGGACAGGGGTTTACGAGCAGTACTTC.

This chain links TRBV10-3 with TRBJ2-2, with 10 bases lining up with TRBD2. Germline trimming cut 4 bases from V and 0 bases from J; bases unmatched to any gene: 5. Germline CDR1 is ENHRY and CDR2 is SYGVKD. The CDR3 has 17 residues. CDR3: CAISAGSGGSNTGELFF. The CDR3 DNA reads as TGTGCCATCAGTGCTGGTAGCGGGGGGTCGAACACCGGGGAGCTGTTTTTT.

The rearrangement links TRBV7-8 to TRBJ1-6, with 9 bases fitting TRBD1. Germline CDR1 and CDR2: SGHVS and FQNEAQ. The CDR3 is 18 amino acids. V dropped 3 bases and J dropped 0; count of bases not matched to a gene: 6. In nucleotides, the CDR3 is TGTGCCAGCAGCTTGTACGGACAGGGGAGCTCCTATAATTCACCCCTCCACTTT. It yields the protein CASSLYGQGSSYNSPLHF.

The chain uses TRBV9 and TRBJ1-1, with unresolved D. Germline V gives CDR1 SGDLS, CDR2 YYNGEE. The germline V and J ends were trimmed by 4 bases and 2 bases, with 12 bases remaining between them. The CDR3 is made up of 14 amino acids. CDR3 residues: CASSPTSVNTEAFF. The CDR3 region has the DNA TGTGCCAGCAGCCCGACCTCTGTTAACACTGAAGCTTTCTTT.

The chain is built from TRBV19 and TRBJ2-7; maybe TRBD1 (5 bases). Germline values: CDR1 LNHDA, CDR2 SQIVND (reference sequence). The CDR3 is made up of 12 amino acids. Deletions cut 3 bases from V and 7 bases from J, with 10 bases between. The CDR3 DNA is TGTGCCAGTAGTATTCAGGGAAGGGAGCAGTACTTC. This sequence encodes CASSIQGREQYF.

V usage is TRBV5-1 and J usage is TRBJ2-1; no clear D gene. The V and J ends lost 1 base and 5 bases respectively, with 13 bases between them. Germline lookup yields CDR1 SGHRS and CDR2 YFSETQ. The CDR3 extends over 15 amino acids. DNA of the CDR3: TGCGCCAGCAGCTTGATTGGCTACCTGAACAATGAGCAGTTCTTC. As protein: CASSLIGYLNNEQFF.